The entry that follows covers one TCR beta chain sequence. The data originate from a study of blood T cell repertoires in COVID-19. Study-level information: T cells, B-cell-depleted T cells, or PBMCs provided the cDNA or gDNA that served as material.

Seattle patient enrollment occurred during active infection, with longitudinal follow-up thereafter. V lost 5 bases, J lost 1 base, and 11 bases lay in between. The CDR3 is 14 amino acids. Germline V gene data show CDR1 as MNHEY and CDR2 as SVGAGI. Authors' methods: Using reference gene primer amplification, nucleated cell counts were estimated. Profiling relied on immunoSEQ multiplex PCR, and the TCRdb table lists in-frame clones only, not all of them. The V and J calls and clone size come from that table; D and trimming were worked out from the DNA. The sample holds 300,000 to 350,000 clones, over 70% seen once.

The genes are TRBV6-5 and TRBJ1-1, with no clear D. Source material: peripheral blood. This clonotype was sampled from a woman between 45 and 60 years old with COVID-19, enrolled during active disease. The CDR3 protein is CASSPRTSNTEAFF. The DNA for the CDR3 is TGTGCCAGCAGTCCGCGGACTTCGAACACTGAAGCTTTCTTT.